This TCR beta chain is from a study of blood T cell repertoires in COVID-19. Overall study context: Sources were T cells, B-cell-depleted T cells, or PBMCs; the material itself was cDNA or gDNA.

Authors' methods: Nucleated cell counts were estimated from reference gene primer amplification. TCRdb keeps only in-frame clones here, not all; method: immunoSEQ multiplex PCR. Clonal size and the V and J genes are those of that table, whereas D and trimming came from the DNA. The repertoire consists of over 100,000 clones, with roughly 86% occurring once and the leading ten covering about 10%. CDR1 is SNHLY, CDR2 FYNNEI, per germline. The CDR3 consists of 16 residues. J gave up 0 bases and V 10 bases, and 10 bases lay outside the gene matches. The TCR was taken from an older woman with COVID-19, enrolled during active disease. Source material: peripheral blood. V usage is TRBV2 and J usage is TRBJ1-1, with 11 bases lining up with TRBD1. The CDR3 coding sequence is TGTGCCAAATCGGGACAGGGGGTTCGGATGAACACTGAAGCTTTCTTT. Protein product: CAKSGQGVRMNTEAFF.